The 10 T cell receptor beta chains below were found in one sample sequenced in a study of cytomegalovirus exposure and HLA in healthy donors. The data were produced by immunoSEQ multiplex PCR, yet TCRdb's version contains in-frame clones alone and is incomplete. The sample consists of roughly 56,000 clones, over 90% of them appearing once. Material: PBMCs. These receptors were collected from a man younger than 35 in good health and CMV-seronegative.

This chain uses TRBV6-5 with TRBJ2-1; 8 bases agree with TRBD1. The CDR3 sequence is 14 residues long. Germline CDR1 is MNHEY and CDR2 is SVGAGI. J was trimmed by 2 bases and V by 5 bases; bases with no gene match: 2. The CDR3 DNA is TGTGCCAGCAGTCGGACAGGGACCTACAATGAGCAGTTCTTC. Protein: CASSRTGTYNEQFF.

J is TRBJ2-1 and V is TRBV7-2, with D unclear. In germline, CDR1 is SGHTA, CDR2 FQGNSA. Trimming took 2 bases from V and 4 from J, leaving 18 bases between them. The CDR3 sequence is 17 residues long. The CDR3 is CASSLFDGPGVYNEQFF. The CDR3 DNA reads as TGTGCCAGCAGCTTATTTGATGGGCCAGGCGTTTACAATGAGCAGTTCTTC.

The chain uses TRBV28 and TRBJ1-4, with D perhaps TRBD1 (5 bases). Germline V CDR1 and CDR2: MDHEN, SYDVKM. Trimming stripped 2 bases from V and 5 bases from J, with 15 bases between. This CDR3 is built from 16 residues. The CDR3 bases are TGTGCCAGCAGTTTAAACGCGGGACGGAAAAATGAAAAACTGTTTTTT. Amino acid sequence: CASSLNAGRKNEKLFF.

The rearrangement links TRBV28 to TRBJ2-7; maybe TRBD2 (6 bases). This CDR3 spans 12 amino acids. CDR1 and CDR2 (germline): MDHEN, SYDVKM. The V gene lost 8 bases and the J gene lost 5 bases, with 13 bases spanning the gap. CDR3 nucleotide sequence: TGTGCCAGCGCCTCGGGAGTCAACGAGCAGTACTTC. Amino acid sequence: CASASGVNEQYF.

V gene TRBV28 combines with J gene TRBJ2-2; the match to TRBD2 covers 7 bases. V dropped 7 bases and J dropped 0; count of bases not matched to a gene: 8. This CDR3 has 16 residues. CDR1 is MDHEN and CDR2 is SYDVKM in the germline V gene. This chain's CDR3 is CASILGGSPNTGELFF. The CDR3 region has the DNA TGTGCCAGCATCTTGGGGGGGTCCCCGAACACCGGGGAGCTGTTTTTT.

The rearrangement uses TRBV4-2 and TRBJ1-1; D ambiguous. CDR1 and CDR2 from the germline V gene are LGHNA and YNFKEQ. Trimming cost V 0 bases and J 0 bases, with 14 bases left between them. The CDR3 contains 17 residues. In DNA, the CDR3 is TGTGCCAGCAGCCAAGATCCTTCAACACCCATGAACACTGAAGCTTTCTTT. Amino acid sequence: CASSQDPSTPMNTEAFF.

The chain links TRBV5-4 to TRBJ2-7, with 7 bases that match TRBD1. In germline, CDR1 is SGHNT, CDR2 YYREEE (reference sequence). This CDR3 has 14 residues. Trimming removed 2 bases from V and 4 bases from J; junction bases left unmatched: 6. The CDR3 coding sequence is TGTGCCAGCAGCTTCAGGGGACAGAATTACGAGCAGTACTTC. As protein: CASSFRGQNYEQYF. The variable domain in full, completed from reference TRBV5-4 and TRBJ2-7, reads ETGVTQSPTHLIKTRGQQVTLRCSSQSGHNTVSWYQQALGQGPQFIFQYYREEENGRGNFPPRFSGLQFPNYSSELNVNALELDDSALYLCASSFRGQNYEQYFGPGTRLTVT.

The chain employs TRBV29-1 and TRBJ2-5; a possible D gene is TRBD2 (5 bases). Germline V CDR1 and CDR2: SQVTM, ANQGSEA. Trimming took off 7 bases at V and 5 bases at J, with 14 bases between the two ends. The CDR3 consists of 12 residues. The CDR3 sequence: CSAVVGGETQYF. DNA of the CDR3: TGCAGCGCTGTGGTGGGCGGGGAGACCCAGTACTTC. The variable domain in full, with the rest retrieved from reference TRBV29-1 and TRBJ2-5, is SAVISQKPSRDICQRGTSLTIQCQVDSQVTMMFWYRQQPGQSLTLIATANQGSEATYESGFVIDKFPISRPNLTFSTLTVSNMSPEDSSIYLCSAVVGGETQYFGPGTRLLVL.

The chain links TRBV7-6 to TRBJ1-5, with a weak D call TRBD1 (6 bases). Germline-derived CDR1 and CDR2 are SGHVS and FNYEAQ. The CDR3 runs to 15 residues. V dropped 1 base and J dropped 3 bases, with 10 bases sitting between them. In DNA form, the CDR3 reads TGTGCCAGCAGCTTAGGGGGGGGGCTCAATCAGCCCCAGCATTTT. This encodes CASSLGGGLNQPQHF.

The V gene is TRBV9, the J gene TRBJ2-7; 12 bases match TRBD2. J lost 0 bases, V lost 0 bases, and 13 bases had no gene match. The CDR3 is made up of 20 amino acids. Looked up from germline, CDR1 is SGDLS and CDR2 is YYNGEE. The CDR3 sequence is CASSVAPYLAGGPGSYEQYF. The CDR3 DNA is TGTGCCAGCAGCGTAGCCCCCTACCTAGCGGGAGGGCCCGGCTCCTACGAGCAGTACTTC.